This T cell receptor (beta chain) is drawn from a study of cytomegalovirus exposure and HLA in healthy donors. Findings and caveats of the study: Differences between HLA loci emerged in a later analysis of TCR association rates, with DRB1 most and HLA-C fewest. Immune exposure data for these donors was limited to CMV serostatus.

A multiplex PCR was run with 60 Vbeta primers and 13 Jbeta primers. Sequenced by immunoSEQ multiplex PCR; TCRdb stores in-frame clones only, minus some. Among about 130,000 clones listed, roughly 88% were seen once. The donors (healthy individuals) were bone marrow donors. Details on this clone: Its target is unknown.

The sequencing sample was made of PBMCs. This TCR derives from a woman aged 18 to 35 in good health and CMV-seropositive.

The CDR3 sequence: CASSLRRGGQDQPQHF. CDR3 nucleotide sequence: TGTGCCAGCAGCCTTAGGCGGGGGGGGCAGGATCAGCCCCAGCATTTT. The chain uses TRBV5-5 and TRBJ1-5; possible D gene TRBD1, 6 bases. In germline, CDR1 is SGHKS, CDR2 YYEKEE (reference sequence). The CDR3 has 16 residues. Deletions cut 4 bases from V and 5 bases from J, with 19 bases between.